Detailed here is one T cell receptor (beta chain). This entry comes from a study of blood T cell repertoires in COVID-19. The protocol was immunoSEQ multiplex PCR, while the TCRdb copy is restricted to in-frame clones and leaves out a portion. The sample comprises under 500,000 clones, approximately 90% of which are singletons, and about 1.1% rests with the top ten. CDR3 length: 13 residues. Trimming took 3 bases from V and 4 from J, leaving 10 bases between them. Germline loops: CDR1 GTSNPN, CDR2 SVGIG (reference sequence). The clonotype originates from a man aged 30-40 years who had recovered from COVID-19. What was sequenced was PBMCs or T cells enriched from blood (not recorded which). V usage is TRBV30 and J usage is TRBJ1-5; no clear D gene. The DNA of the CDR3 is TGTGCCTGGAGGGCCAATCCTAATCAGCCCCAGCATTTT. It encodes CAWRANPNQPQHF.